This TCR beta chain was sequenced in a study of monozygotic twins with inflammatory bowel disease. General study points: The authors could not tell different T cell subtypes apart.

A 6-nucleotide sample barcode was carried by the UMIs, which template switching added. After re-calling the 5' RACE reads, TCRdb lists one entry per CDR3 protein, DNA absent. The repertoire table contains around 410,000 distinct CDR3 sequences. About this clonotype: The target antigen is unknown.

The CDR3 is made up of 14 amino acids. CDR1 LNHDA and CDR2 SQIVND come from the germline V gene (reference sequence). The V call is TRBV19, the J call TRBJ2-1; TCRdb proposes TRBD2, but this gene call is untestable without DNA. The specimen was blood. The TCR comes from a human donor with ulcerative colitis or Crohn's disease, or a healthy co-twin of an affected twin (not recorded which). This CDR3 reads CASSIGLVFNEQFF.